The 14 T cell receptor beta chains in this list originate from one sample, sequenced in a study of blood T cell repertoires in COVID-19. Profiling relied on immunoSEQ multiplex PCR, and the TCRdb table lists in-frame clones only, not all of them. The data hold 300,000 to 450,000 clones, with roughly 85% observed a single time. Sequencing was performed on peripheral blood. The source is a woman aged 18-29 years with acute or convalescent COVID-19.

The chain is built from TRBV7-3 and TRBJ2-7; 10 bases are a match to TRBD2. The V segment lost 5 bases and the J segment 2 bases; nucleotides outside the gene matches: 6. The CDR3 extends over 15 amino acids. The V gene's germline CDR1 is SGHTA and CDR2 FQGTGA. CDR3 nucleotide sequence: TGTGCCAGCAGCCCTAGCGGGGGTCTCCCCTACGAGCAGTACTTC. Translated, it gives CASSPSGGLPYEQYF. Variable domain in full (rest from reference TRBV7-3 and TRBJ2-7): GAGVSQTPSNKVTEKGKYVELRCDPISGHTALYWYRQSLGQGPEFLIYFQGTGAADDSGLPNDRFFAVRPEGSVSTLKIQRTERGDSAVYLCASSPSGGLPYEQYFGPGTRLTVT.

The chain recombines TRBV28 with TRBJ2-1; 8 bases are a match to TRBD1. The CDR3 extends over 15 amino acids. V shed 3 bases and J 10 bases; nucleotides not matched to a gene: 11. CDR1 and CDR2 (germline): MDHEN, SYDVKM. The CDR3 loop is CASSFPGQGSKEQFF. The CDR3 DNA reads TGTGCCAGCAGTTTCCCCGGACAGGGATCGAAAGAGCAGTTCTTC. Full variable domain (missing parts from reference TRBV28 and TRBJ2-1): DVKVTQSSRYLVKRTGEKVFLECVQDMDHENMFWYRQDPGLGLRLIYFSYDVKMKEKGDIPEGYSVSREKKERFSLILESASTNQTSMYLCASSFPGQGSKEQFFGPGTRLTVL.

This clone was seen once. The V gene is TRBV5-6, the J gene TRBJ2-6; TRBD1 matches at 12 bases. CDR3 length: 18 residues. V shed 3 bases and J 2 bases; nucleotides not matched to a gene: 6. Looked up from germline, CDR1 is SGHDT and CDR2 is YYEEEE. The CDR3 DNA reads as TGTGCCAGCAGCTGGGACAGGGGGCTTGGAACTGGGGCCAACGTCCTGACTTTC. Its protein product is CASSWDRGLGTGANVLTF.

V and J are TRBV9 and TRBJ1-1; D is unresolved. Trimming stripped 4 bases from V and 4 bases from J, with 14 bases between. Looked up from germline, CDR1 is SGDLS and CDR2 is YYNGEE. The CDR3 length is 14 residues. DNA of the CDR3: TGTGCCAGCAGCTCCGCGCGTTTCGGCACTGAAGCTTTCTTT. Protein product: CASSSARFGTEAFF.

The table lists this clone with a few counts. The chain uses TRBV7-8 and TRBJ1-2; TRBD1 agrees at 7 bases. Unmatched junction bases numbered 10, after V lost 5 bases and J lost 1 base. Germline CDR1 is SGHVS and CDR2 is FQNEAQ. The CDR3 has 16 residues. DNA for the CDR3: TGTGCCAGCAGCCCCGGGACAGTCTACTTTAACTATGGCTACACCTTC. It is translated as CASSPGTVYFNYGYTF.

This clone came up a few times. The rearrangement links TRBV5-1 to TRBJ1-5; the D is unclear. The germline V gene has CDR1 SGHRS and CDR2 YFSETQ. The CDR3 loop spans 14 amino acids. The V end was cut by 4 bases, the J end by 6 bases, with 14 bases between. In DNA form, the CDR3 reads TGCGCCAGCAGCGCGGGAGAAAGCGGTCAGCCCCAGCATTTT. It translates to CASSAGESGQPQHF. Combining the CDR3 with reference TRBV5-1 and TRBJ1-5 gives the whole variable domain KAGVTQTPRYLIKTRGQQVTLSCSPISGHRSVSWYQQTPGQGLQFLFEYFSETQRNKGNFPGRFSGRQFSNSRSEMNVSTLELGDSALYLCASSAGESGQPQHFGDGTRLSIL.

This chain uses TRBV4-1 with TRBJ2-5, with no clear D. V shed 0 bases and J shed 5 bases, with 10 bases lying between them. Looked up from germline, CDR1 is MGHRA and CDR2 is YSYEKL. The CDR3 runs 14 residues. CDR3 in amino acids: CASSQDLAEETQYF. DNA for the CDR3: TGCGCCAGCAGCCAAGATCTGGCGGAGGAGACCCAGTACTTC.

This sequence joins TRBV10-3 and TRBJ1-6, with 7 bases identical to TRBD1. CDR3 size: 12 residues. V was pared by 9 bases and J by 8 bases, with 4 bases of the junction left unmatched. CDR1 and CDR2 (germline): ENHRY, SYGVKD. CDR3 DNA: TGTGCCATAGGGACAGAAGATTCACCCCTCCACTTT. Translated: CAIGTEDSPLHF.

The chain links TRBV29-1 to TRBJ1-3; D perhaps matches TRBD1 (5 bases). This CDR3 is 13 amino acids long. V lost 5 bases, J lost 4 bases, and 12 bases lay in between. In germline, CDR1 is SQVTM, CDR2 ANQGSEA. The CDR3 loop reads CSVLDSDGNTIYF. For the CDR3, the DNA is TGCAGCGTTCTTGACAGTGACGGAAACACCATATATTTT. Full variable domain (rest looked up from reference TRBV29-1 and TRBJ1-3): SAVISQKPSRDICQRGTSLTIQCQVDSQVTMMFWYRQQPGQSLTLIATANQGSEATYESGFVIDKFPISRPNLTFSTLTVSNMSPEDSSIYLCSVLDSDGNTIYFGEGSWLTVV.

The CDR3 loop is CASSINSGTGELFF. The CDR3 DNA is TGTGCCAGTAGTATAAATTCAGGTACCGGGGAGCTGTTTTTT. The chain couples TRBV19 to TRBJ2-2; D is undetermined. Germline loops: CDR1 LNHDA, CDR2 SQIVND (reference sequence). The CDR3 spans 14 residues. Trimming pared 2 bases from V and 5 bases from J, leaving 9 bases between.

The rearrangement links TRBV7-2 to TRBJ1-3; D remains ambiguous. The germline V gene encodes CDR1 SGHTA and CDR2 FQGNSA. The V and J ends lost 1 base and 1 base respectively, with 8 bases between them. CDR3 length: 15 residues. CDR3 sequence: CASSLVSVSGNTIYF. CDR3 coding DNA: TGTGCCAGCAGCTTAGTATCAGTTTCTGGAAACACCATATATTTT.

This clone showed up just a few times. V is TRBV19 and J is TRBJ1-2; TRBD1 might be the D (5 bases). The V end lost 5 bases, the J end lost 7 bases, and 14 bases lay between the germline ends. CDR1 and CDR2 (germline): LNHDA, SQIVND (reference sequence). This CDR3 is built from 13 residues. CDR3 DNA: TGTGCCAGTAGTCCGGGAGTAACAGGTGGCTACACCTTC. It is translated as CASSPGVTGGYTF.

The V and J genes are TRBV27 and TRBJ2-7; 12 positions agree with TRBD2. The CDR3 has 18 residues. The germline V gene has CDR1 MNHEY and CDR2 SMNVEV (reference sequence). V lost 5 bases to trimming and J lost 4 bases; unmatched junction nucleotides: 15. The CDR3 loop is CASSLGAASGGAVYEQYF. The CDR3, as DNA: TGTGCCAGCAGTCTGGGCGCGGCTAGCGGGGGGGCCGTTTACGAGCAGTACTTC.

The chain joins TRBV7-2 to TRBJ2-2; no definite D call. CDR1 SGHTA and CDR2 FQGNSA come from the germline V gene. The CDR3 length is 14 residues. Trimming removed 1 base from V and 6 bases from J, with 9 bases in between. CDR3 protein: CASSLEVASGELFF. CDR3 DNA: TGTGCCAGCAGCTTAGAGGTAGCCTCCGGGGAGCTGTTTTTT.